Described below is a single T cell receptor beta chain sequence and its context. These data come from a study of blood T cell repertoires in COVID-19. Background on the study: PBMCs, B-cell-depleted T cells, or T cells provided the cDNA or gDNA that made up the material.

Per the original data handling: Estimation of nucleated cell counts relied on the amplification of reference gene primers. Only in-frame clones appear in the TCRdb table, and some are missing; sequencing was by immunoSEQ multiplex PCR. That table supplies the V and J calls and clone size; D and trimming were determined from the DNA. The repertoire includes about 230,000 clones, 83% of them detected once, and approximately 9% sits in the top ten. This CDR3 is built from 17 residues. The germline gives CDR1 SGHNT, CDR2 YENEEA. Trimming took 5 bases from V and 9 from J, leaving 26 bases between them. The V gene is TRBV11-3, the J gene TRBJ2-1; possibly TRBD1 for D (6 bases). The TCR comes from a man between 35 and 55 years old with active or convalescent COVID-19. The specimen was peripheral blood. The CDR3 DNA reads as TGTGCCAGCAGCCCACCAGTGGGGGCTAGCCGAGAAGGTGAGCAGTTCTTC. Amino acid sequence: CASSPPVGASREGEQFF.